The rows below give T cell receptor beta chains drawn from one sample of a study of OX40 agonist ivuxolimab in advanced cancers. Clones were sequenced by immunoSEQ multiplex PCR, and TCRdb holds only the in-frame ones, with some missing. The data contain 52,000 or so clones, 70% to 90% of them singletons. The specimen was CD4+ or CD8+ T cells sorted from blood, collected in a trial of the OX40 agonist ivuxolimab. These receptor sequences come from an adult with an advanced solid tumor such as melanoma, head and neck, liver or kidney cancer. CDR3s include the opening cysteine and the closing phenylalanine or tryptophan. Each record gives: V gene, J gene, clone size, CDR3 protein. Clone size is not always given. Where it is, it says once, few, many or a class for expanded clones.

v_call: TRBV7-9
j_call: TRBJ1-2
clone_size: -
cdr3_aa: CASSLNSNGYTF

v_call: TRBV6-6
j_call: TRBJ1-1
clone_size: -
cdr3_aa: CASSYSRGGTEAFF

v_call: TRBV5-1
j_call: TRBJ2-4
clone_size: -
cdr3_aa: CASSPEVLAKNIQYF

v_call: TRBV7-9
j_call: TRBJ2-5
clone_size: -
cdr3_aa: CASSLSGETQYF

v_call: TRBV19
j_call: TRBJ2-7
clone_size: -
cdr3_aa: CATREQGRYEQYF

v_call: TRBV18
j_call: TRBJ2-7
clone_size: -
cdr3_aa: CASSIWAGGPYEQYF

v_call: TRBV10-2
j_call: TRBJ1-2
clone_size: -
cdr3_aa: CASSEQGRNGYTF

v_call: TRBV19
j_call: TRBJ1-1
clone_size: -
cdr3_aa: CASSRDSIQAEAFF

v_call: TRBV6-5
j_call: TRBJ1-2
clone_size: -
cdr3_aa: CASSSLTGWYGYTF

v_call: TRBV7-6
j_call: TRBJ2-5
clone_size: -
cdr3_aa: CASSFAGQGPLETQYF

v_call: TRBV13
j_call: TRBJ2-3
clone_size: -
cdr3_aa: CASSSSTDTQYF

v_call: TRBV2
j_call: TRBJ2-5
clone_size: -
cdr3_aa: CASTLGLGETQYF

v_call: TRBV7-2
j_call: TRBJ2-7
clone_size: -
cdr3_aa: CASSRDSNYEQYF

v_call: TRBV18
j_call: TRBJ1-1
clone_size: -
cdr3_aa: CASSLQPGQGLNTEAFF

v_call: TRBV7-9
j_call: TRBJ2-1
clone_size: -
cdr3_aa: CASSLAGSYNEQFF

v_call: TRBV11-1
j_call: TRBJ2-7
clone_size: -
cdr3_aa: CASTRAQGGVYEQYF

v_call: TRBV20-1
j_call: TRBJ2-1
clone_size: -
cdr3_aa: CGGALNNEQFF

v_call: TRBV30
j_call: TRBJ2-7
clone_size: once
cdr3_aa: CAWSSWTSSHEQYF

v_call: TRBV7-2
j_call: TRBJ2-3
clone_size: once
cdr3_aa: CASSSQGYADTQYF

v_call: TRBV28
j_call: TRBJ1-5
clone_size: -
cdr3_aa: CASSPRGKGSNQPQHF